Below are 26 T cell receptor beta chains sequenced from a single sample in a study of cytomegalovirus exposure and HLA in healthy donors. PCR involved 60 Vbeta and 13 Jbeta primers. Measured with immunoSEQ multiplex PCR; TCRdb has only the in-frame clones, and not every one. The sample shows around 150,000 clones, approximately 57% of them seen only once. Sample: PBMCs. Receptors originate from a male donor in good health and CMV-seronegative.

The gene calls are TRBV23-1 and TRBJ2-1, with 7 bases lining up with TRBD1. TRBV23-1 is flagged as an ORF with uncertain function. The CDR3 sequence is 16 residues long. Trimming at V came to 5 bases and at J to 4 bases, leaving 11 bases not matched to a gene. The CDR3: CASSDIRDSFYNEQFF. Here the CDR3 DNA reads TGCGCCAGCAGTGATATCCGGGACAGTTTTTACAATGAGCAGTTCTTC.

DNA of the CDR3: TGCGCCAGCAGCTATTCGACAGGCCCGGTCTCCTACGAGCAGTACTTC. It specifies CASSYSTGPVSYEQYF. The genes are TRBV5-1 and TRBJ2-7; D is possibly TRBD1 (6 bases). The germline V and J ends were trimmed by 3 bases and 0 bases, with 16 bases remaining between them. CDR1 and CDR2 from the germline V gene are SGHRS and YFSETQ. The CDR3 length is 16 residues. The whole variable domain, filled in from reference TRBV5-1 and TRBJ2-7, reads KAGVTQTPRYLIKTRGQQVTLSCSPISGHRSVSWYQQTPGQGLQFLFEYFSETQRNKGNFPGRFSGRQFSNSRSEMNVSTLELGDSALYLCASSYSTGPVSYEQYFGPGTRLTVT.

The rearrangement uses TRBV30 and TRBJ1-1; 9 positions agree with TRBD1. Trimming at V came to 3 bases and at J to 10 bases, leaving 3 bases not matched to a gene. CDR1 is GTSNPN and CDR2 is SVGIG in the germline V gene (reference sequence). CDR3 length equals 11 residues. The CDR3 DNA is TGTGCCTGGAGCCCGGACAGGGGAGCTTTCTTT. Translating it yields CAWSPDRGAFF. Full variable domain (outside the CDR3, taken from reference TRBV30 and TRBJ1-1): SQTIHQWPATLVQPVGSPLSLECTVEGTSNPNLYWYRQAAGRGLQLLFYSVGIGQISSEVPQNLSASRPQDRQFILSSKKLLLSDSGFYLCAWSPDRGAFFGQGTRLTVV.

The CDR3 bases are TGTGCCAGCTCACCACCGAAAGGACTGACCTACGAGCAGTACTTC. The encoded protein is CASSPPKGLTYEQYF. V and J are TRBV18 and TRBJ2-7; maybe TRBD2 (5 bases). V was trimmed by 0 bases and J by 2 bases, leaving 11 bases between them. Germline V lookup: CDR1 KGHSH, CDR2 LQKENI. The CDR3 is made up of 15 amino acids.

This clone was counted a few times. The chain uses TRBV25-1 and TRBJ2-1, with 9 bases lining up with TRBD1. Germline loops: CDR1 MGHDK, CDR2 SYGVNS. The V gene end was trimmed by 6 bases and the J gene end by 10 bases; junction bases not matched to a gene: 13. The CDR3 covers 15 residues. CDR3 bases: TGTGCCAGCAGGGCCGGGACAGGGTTCCTCGAGGAGCAGTTCTTC. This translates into CASRAGTGFLEEQFF.

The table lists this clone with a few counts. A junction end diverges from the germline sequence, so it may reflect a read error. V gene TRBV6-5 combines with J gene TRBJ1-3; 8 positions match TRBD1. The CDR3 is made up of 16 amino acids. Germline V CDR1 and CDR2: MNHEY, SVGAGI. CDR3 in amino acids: CARSYSDRVSGNTIYF. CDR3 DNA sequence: TGTGCCCGCAGTTACTCGGACAGGGTCTCTGGAAACACCATATATTTT.

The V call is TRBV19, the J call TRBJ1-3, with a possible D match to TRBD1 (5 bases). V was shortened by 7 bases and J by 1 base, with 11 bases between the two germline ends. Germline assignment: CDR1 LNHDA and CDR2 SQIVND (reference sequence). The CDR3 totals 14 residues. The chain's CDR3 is CASTLEGSGNTIYF. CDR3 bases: TGTGCCAGTACCCTGGAGGGGTCTGGAAACACCATATATTTT.

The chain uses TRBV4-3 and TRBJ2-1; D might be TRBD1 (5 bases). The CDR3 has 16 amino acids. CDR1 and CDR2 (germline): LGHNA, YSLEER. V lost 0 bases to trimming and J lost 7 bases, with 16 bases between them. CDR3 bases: TGCGCCAGCAGCCAAGACATCACCCCAAGGGGTAATGAGCAGTTCTTC. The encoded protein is CASSQDITPRGNEQFF.

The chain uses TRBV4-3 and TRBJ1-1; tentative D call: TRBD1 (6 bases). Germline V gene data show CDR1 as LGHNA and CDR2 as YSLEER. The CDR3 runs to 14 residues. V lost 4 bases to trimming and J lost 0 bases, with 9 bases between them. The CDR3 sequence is CASSLTGLNTEAFF. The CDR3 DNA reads TGCGCCAGCAGCCTGACAGGCTTGAACACTGAAGCTTTCTTT.

CDR3 amino acids: CATMRAGGSGNTIYF. CDR3 sequence (DNA): TGTGCCACGATGCGGGCTGGCGGCTCTGGAAACACCATATATTTT. The V call is TRBV15, the J call TRBJ1-3; no clear D. The CDR3 spans 15 residues. Trimming stripped 9 bases from V and 0 bases from J, with 15 bases between. Germline assignment: CDR1 LNHNV and CDR2 YYDKDF (reference sequence). Filled out from reference TRBV15 and TRBJ1-3, the complete variable domain reads DAMVIQNPRYQVTQFGKPVTLSCSQTLNHNVMYWYQQKSSQAPKLLFHYYDKDFNNEADTPDNFQSRRPNTSFCFLDIRSPGLGDTAMYLCATMRAGGSGNTIYFGEGSWLTVV.

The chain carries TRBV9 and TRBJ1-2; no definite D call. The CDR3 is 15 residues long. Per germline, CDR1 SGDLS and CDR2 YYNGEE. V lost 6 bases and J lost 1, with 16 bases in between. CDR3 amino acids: CASNNPSRGNYGYTF. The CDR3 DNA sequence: TGTGCCAGCAACAACCCCTCCAGAGGTAACTATGGCTACACCTTC.

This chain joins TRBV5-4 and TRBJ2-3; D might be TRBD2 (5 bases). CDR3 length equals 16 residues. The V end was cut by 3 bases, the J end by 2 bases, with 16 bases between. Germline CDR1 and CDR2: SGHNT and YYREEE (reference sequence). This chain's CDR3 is CASSSARYGVTDTQYF. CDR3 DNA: TGTGCCAGCAGCTCTGCTCGGTACGGGGTCACAGATACGCAGTATTTT.

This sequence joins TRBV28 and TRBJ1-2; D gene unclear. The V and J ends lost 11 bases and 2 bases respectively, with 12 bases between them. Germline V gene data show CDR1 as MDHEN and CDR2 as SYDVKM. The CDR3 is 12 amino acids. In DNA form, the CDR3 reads TGTGCCTCCGCCGGGAGCAACTATGGCTACACCTTC. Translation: CASAGSNYGYTF.

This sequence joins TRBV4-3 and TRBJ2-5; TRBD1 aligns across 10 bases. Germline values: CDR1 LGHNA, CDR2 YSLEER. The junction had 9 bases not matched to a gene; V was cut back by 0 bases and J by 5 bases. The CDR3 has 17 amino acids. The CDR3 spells CASSQDGDRGWGETQYF. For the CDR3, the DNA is TGCGCCAGCAGCCAAGATGGGGACAGGGGCTGGGGGGAGACCCAGTACTTC.

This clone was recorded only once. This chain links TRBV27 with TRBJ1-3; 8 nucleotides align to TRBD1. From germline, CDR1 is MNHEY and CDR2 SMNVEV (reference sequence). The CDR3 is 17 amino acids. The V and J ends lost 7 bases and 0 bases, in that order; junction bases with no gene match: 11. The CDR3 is CASTIGQGFNSGNTIYF. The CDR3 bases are TGTGCCAGCACTATCGGACAGGGTTTTAACTCTGGAAACACCATATATTTT.

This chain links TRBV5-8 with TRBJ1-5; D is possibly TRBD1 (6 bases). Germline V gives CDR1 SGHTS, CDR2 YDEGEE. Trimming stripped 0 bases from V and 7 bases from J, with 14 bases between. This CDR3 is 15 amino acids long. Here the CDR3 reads CASSLGRGPGQPQHF. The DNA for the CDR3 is TGTGCCAGCAGCTTGGGCAGGGGCCCAGGGCAGCCCCAGCATTTT.

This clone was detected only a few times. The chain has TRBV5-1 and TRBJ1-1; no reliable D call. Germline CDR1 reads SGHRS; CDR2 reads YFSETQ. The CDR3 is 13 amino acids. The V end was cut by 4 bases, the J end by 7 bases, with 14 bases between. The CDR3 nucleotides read TGCGCCAGCAGCCCGATAGTTGAGGGTGAAGCTTTCTTT. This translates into CASSPIVEGEAFF.

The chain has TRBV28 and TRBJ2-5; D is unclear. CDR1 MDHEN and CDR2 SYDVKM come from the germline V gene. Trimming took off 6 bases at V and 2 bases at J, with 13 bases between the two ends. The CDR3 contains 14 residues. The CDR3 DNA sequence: TGTGCCAGCAGCCAACGAACTTTACAAGAGACCCAGTACTTC. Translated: CASSQRTLQETQYF. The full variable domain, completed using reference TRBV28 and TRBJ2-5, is DVKVTQSSRYLVKRTGEKVFLECVQDMDHENMFWYRQDPGLGLRLIYFSYDVKMKEKGDIPEGYSVSREKKERFSLILESASTNQTSMYLCASSQRTLQETQYFGPGTRLLVL.

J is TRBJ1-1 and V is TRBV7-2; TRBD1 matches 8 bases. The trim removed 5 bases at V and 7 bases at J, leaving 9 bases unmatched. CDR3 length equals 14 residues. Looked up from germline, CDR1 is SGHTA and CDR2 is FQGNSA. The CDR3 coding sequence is TGTGCCAGCAGCCTACTGGGTGGGACAGGTGAAGCTTTCTTT. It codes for CASSLLGGTGEAFF. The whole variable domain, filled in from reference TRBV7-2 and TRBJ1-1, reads GAGVSQSPSNKVTEKGKDVELRCDPISGHTALYWYRQSLGQGLEFLIYFQGNSAPDKSGLPSDRFSAERTGGSVSTLTIQRTQQEDSAVYLCASSLLGGTGEAFFGQGTRLTVV.

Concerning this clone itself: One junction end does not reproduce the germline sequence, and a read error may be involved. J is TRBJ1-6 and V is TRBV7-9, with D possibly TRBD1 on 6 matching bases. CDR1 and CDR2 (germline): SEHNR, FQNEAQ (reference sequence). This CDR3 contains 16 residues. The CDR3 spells CSSSFVINRANSPLHF. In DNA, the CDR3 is TGTTCCAGCAGCTTCGTGATCAACAGGGCAAATTCACCCCTCCACTTT.

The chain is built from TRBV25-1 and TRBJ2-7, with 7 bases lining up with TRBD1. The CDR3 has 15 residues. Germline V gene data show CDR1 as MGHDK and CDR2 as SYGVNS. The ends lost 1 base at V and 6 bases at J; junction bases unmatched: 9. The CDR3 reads CASSEFRQGFGEQYF. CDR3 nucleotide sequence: TGTGCCAGCAGTGAATTTCGACAGGGCTTTGGCGAGCAGTACTTC.

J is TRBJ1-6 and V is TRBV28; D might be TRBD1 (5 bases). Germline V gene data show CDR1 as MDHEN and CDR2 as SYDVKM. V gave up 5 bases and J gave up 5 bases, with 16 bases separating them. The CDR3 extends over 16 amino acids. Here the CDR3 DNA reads TGTGCCAGCAGTCTTCCGATTGACAGTAATAATTCACCCCTCCACTTT. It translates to CASSLPIDSNNSPLHF. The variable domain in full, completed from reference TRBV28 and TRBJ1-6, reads DVKVTQSSRYLVKRTGEKVFLECVQDMDHENMFWYRQDPGLGLRLIYFSYDVKMKEKGDIPEGYSVSREKKERFSLILESASTNQTSMYLCASSLPIDSNNSPLHFGNGTRLTVT.

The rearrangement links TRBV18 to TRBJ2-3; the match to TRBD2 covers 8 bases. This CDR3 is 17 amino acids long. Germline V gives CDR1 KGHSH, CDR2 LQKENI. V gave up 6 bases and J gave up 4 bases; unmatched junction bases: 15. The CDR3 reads CASSPSRTGGHSDTQYF. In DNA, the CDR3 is TGTGCCAGCTCTCCTTCACGAACGGGGGGGCACTCAGATACGCAGTATTTT.

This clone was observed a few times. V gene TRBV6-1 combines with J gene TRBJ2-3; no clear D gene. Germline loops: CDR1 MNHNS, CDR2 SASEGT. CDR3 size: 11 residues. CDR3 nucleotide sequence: TGTACCGCCAGCGGCACAGATACGCAGTATTTT. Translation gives CTASGTDTQYF.

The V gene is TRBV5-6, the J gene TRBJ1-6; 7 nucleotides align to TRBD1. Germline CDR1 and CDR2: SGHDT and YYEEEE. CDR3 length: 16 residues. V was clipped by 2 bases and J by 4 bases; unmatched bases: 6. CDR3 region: CASSFATGSYNSPLHF. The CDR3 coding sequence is TGTGCCAGCAGCTTTGCGACAGGGTCTTATAATTCACCCCTCCACTTT.

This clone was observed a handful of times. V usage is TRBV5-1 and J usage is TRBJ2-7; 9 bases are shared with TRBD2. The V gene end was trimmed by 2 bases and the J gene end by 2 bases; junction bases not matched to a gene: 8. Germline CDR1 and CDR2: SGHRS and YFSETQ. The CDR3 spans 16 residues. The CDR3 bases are TGCGCCAGCAGCTTCTCTGGGGGACTAGCCACCTACGAGCAGTACTTC. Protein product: CASSFSGGLATYEQYF.